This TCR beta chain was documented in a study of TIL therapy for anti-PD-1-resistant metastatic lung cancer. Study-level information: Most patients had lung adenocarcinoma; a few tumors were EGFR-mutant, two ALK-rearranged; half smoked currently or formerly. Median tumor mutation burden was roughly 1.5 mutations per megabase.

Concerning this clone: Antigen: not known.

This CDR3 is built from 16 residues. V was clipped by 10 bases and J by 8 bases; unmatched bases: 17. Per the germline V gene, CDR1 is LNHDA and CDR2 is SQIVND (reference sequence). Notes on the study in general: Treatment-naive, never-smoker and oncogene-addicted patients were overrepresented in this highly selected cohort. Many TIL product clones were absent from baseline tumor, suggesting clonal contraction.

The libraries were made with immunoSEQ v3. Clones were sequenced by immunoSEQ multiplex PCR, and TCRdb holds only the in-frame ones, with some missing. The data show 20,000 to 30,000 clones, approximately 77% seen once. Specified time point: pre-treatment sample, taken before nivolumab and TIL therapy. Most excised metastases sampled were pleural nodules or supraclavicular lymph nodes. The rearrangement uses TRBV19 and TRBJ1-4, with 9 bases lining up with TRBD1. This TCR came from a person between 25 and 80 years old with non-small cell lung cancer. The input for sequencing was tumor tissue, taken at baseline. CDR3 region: CATTPMVDRGKEKLFF. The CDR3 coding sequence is TGTGCCACCACCCCGATGGTGGACAGGGGTAAAGAAAAACTGTTTTTT. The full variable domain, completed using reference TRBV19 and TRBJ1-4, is DGGITQSPKYLFRKEGQNVTLSCEQNLNHDAMYWYRQDPGQGLRLIYYSQIVNDFQKGDIAEGYSVSREKKESFPLTVTSAQKNPTAFYLCATTPMVDRGKEKLFFGSGTQLSVL.